The TCR beta chain under discussion was sequenced for a study of early T cells in non-severe SARS-CoV-2 infection. Study context: Chains were not paired, and sequencing was done on bulk RNA from unsorted whole blood. Points from the study as a whole: There was a bias toward anti-spike CD8 responses in VDJdb matching, which missed private and CD4 specificities.

The ends lost 7 bases at V and 5 bases at J; junction bases unmatched: 5. CDR1 is SNHLY and CDR2 is FYNNEI in the germline V gene. This CDR3 comprises 14 residues. This clonotype appeared many times. Its matching antigen is unknown. The protocol attached unique molecular identifiers to individual cDNA molecules. TCRdb redid the calling of the 5' RACE reads with MiXCR, one entry per CDR3 protein. The table has around 67,000 distinct CDR3 sequences, around 12% seen once. The chain combines TRBV2 with TRBJ2-1, with TRBD2 matching 10 bases. The sequenced sample was whole blood. This receptor was taken from an adult who was a healthcare worker with PCR-confirmed SARS-CoV-2 infection or an uninfected control (not recorded which). CDR3 loop: CASIPGLAHNEQFF. CDR3 bases: TGTGCCAGCATACCGGGACTAGCGCACAATGAGCAGTTCTTC.